This TCR beta chain stems from a study of post-analysis software for immune sequencing data. Study at large: There were relapsing-remitting, secondary progressive and progressive-relapsing multiple sclerosis among the disease courses included.

Trimming took 0 bases from V and 0 from J; bases not matched to a gene: 12. The CDR3 has 19 residues. CDR1 is LNHNV and CDR2 is YYDKDF in the germline V gene (reference sequence). The TCR beta cDNA libraries contained unique molecular identifiers. TCRdb reprocessed the PCR reads with MiXCR, giving one entry per CDR3 protein. The sample lists about 770,000 distinct CDR3 sequences, under 60% occurring once. Study results and caveats: Multiple sclerosis patients had significantly lower normalized Chao1 diversity than controls. There were a few TRBV segments more frequent in patients than controls, and TRBV5-6, TRBV5-1 and TRBV20-1 were among them.

With regard to this clonotype: The antigen remains undetermined.

The specimen sequenced was blood. This receptor was obtained from a girl aged 5-17 years with multiple sclerosis. The chain is built from TRBV15 and TRBJ2-7, with 9 bases fitting TRBD2. The CDR3 protein is CATSRDVGHDSGSSYEQYF. For the CDR3, the DNA is TGTGCCACCAGCAGAGATGTAGGGCACGATAGCGGGAGCTCCTACGAGCAGTACTTC.